A selection of T cell receptor beta chains follows, all from one sample in a study of T cells in tumors after PD-1 blockade. Only in-frame clones appear in the TCRdb table, and some are missing; sequencing was by immunoSEQ multiplex PCR. Among about 12,000 clones listed, approximately 63% were seen once. Sequencing used tumor tissue, obtained before anti-PD-1 treatment. Receptors were obtained from a human donor with basal cell carcinoma. CDR3s include the opening cysteine and the closing phenylalanine or tryptophan. Each record gives: D gene, V gene, J gene, clone size, CDR3 DNA, CDR3 protein. A D gene is named only where the DNA matches it firmly. For some rows the clone size is stated as once, few or many, or as a class when expanded; others skip it.

TRBD1	TRBV7-2	TRBJ2-7	.	TGTGCCAGCAGCCTAGACAGGGGGAGCGGCTCGGACTTC	CASSLDRGSGSDF
.	TRBV7-9	TRBJ1-2	.	TGTGCCAGCAGCTACAACCGGGGAGCGGGAGGCTACACCTTC	CASSYNRGAGGYTF
.	TRBV24-1	TRBJ2-7	large	TGTGCCACCAGTGACCCCAGGGTAGGGGACGAGCAGTACTTC	CATSDPRVGDEQYF
.	TRBV5-1	TRBJ2-6	few	TGCGCCAGCAGCTTGACAGGGACCGGGGCCAACGTCCTGACTTTC	CASSLTGTGANVLTF
.	TRBV19	TRBJ1-5	few	TGTGCCAGTGGTGGACATAGCAATCAGCCCCAGCATTTT	CASGGHSNQPQHF
TRBD1	TRBV28	TRBJ2-5	.	TGTGCCAGCACCCTACTTGACAGGGGTAAAGCGCTCCAGTACTTC	CASTLLDRGKALQYF
.	TRBV19	TRBJ2-3	.	TGTGCCAGTAGTATATCGGGAAGGGGCACAGATACGCAGTATTTT	CASSISGRGTDTQYF
.	TRBV2	TRBJ1-5	.	TGTGCCAGCAGCGTGGGGCTTCAACCCCGTCAGCCCCAGCATTTT	CASSVGLQPRQPQHF
TRBD1	TRBV3-1/TRBV3-2	TRBJ2-2	.	TGTGCCAGCAGTCGATACGACAGGGTGGGCACCGGGGAGCTGTTTTTT	CASSRYDRVGTGELFF
TRBD2	TRBV18	TRBJ2-3	.	TGTGCCAGCTCACCAGTAGGTAGCGGGAACACAGATACGCAGTATTTT	CASSPVGSGNTDTQYF